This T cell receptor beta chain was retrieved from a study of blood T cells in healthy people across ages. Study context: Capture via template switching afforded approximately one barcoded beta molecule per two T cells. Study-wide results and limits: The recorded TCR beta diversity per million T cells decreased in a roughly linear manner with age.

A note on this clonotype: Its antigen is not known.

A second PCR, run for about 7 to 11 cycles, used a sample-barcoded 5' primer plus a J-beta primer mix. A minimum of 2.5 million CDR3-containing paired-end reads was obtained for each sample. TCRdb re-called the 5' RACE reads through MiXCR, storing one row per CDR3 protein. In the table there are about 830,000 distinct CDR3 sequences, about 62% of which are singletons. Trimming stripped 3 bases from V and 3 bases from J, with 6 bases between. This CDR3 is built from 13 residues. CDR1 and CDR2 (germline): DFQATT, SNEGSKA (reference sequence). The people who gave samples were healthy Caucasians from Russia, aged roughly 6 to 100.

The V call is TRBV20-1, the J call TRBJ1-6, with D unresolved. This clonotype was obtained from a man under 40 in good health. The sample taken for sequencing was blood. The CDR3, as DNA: TGCAGTGCTAGGGGAGACTATAATTCACCCCTCCACTTT. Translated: CSARGDYNSPLHF.